This entry lists 28 T cell receptor beta chains sequenced from one sample in a study of blood T cell repertoires in COVID-19. Here immunoSEQ multiplex PCR was the method, and the copy in TCRdb shows in-frame clones only, minus some. Among a few hundred thousand clones listed, roughly 81% were seen once. The sequencing sample was made of peripheral blood. These TCRs come from a man aged 40-55 years with acute or convalescent COVID-19.

This clone was counted a few times. The chain links TRBV28 to TRBJ2-1; TRBD1 matches at 8 bases. Losses at the gene ends were 0 bases for V and 10 bases for J; bases not matched to a gene: 5. CDR1 and CDR2 from the germline V gene are MDHEN and SYDVKM. CDR3 length: 14 amino acids. The CDR3 bases are TGTGCCAGCAGTTTATGGACAGGGGTAAAGGAGCAGTTCTTC. Its translation: CASSLWTGVKEQFF.

The chain has TRBV7-2 and TRBJ2-7, with D perhaps matching TRBD2 (5 bases). Germline loops: CDR1 SGHTA, CDR2 FQGNSA. Trimming took off 4 bases at V and 1 base at J, with 11 bases between the two ends. The CDR3 extends over 14 amino acids. This CDR3 is CASSSIGVSYEQYF. The DNA of the CDR3 is TGTGCCAGCAGCTCGATCGGGGTTTCCTACGAGCAGTACTTC.

This chain connects TRBV10-3 to TRBJ1-1; D may be TRBD1 (6 bases). Germline V gene lookup returns CDR1 ENHRY and CDR2 SYGVKD. The CDR3 has 14 residues. The V gene lost 7 bases and the J gene lost 4 bases, with 16 bases spanning the gap. CDR3 in amino acids: CAIKGGEGTTEAFF. The DNA of the CDR3 is TGTGCCATCAAGGGGGGGGAGGGGACCACTGAAGCTTTCTTT.

The rearrangement links TRBV5-1 to TRBJ1-2; the D is unclear. CDR1 and CDR2 (germline): SGHRS, YFSETQ. The V and J ends lost 3 bases and 7 bases respectively, with 16 bases between them. The CDR3 has 14 residues. The CDR3 DNA follows: TGCGCCAGCAGCTACGGAGGAGGTGGATCTGGCTACACCTTC. Its translation is CASSYGGGGSGYTF.

In the case of this clone: The sample holds other DNA sequences that translate to the same CDR3. The V gene is TRBV6-5, the J gene TRBJ1-1; D is unresolved. The germline V and J ends were trimmed by 2 bases and 1 base, with 8 bases remaining between them. The germline CDR1 and CDR2 sequences are MNHEY and SVGAGI. The CDR3 is 14 residues long. The CDR3 DNA reads TGTGCCAGCAGTTACGGCAGGCAGAACACTGAAGCTTTCTTT. Protein sequence: CASSYGRQNTEAFF.

The J gene is TRBJ1-1, the V gene TRBV7-6; TRBD1 aligns across 7 bases. The CDR3 is made up of 16 amino acids. J gave up 5 bases and V 2 bases, and 11 bases lay outside the gene matches. Germline values: CDR1 SGHVS, CDR2 FNYEAQ. This CDR3 is CASSLYPGQWETEAFF. Written as DNA, the CDR3 is TGTGCCAGCAGCTTATACCCGGGACAGTGGGAAACTGAAGCTTTCTTT.

The chain has TRBV9 and TRBJ1-2; D possibly corresponds to TRBD1 (5 bases). This CDR3 is built from 12 residues. The ends were cut back, 7 bases at V and 7 bases at J, with 14 bases in the middle. The germline gives CDR1 SGDLS, CDR2 YYNGEE. DNA of the CDR3: TGTGCCAGCGGAACAGGCGCATCTGGCTACACCTTC. Amino acid sequence: CASGTGASGYTF. The whole variable domain, remainder taken from reference TRBV9 and TRBJ1-2, is DSGVTQTPKHLITATGQRVTLRCSPRSGDLSVYWYQQSLDQGLQFLIQYYNGEERAKGNILERFSAQQFPDLHSELNLSSLELGDSALYFCASGTGASGYTFGSGTRLTVV.

V is TRBV5-1 and J is TRBJ2-5; 10 bases are shared with TRBD1. Germline CDR1 is SGHRS and CDR2 is YFSETQ. V shed 0 bases and J 1 base; nucleotides not matched to a gene: 12. The CDR3 is 19 residues long. The CDR3 sequence: CASSLDPTGGASSQETQYF. In DNA form, the CDR3 reads TGCGCCAGCAGCTTGGATCCGACAGGGGGCGCTTCAAGCCAAGAGACCCAGTACTTC.

This rearrangement joins TRBV2 to TRBJ2-2; 9 nucleotides line up with TRBD1. The germline V gene has CDR1 SNHLY and CDR2 FYNNEI. This CDR3 spans 13 amino acids. The J segment lost 4 bases and the V segment lost 6 bases, leaving 0 bases of the junction unmatched. The chain's CDR3 is CASRGQGTGELFF. The CDR3 DNA reads as TGTGCCAGCAGGGGACAGGGCACCGGGGAGCTGTTTTTT.

This sequence joins TRBV30 and TRBJ2-1, with 7 bases that match TRBD1. The CDR3 contains 16 residues. CDR1 and CDR2 (germline): GTSNPN, SVGIG (reference sequence). Trimming removed 2 bases from V and 0 bases from J; junction bases left unmatched: 7. In DNA, the CDR3 is TGTGCCTGGAGTAGGGGGCCGCTAAGCTCCTACAATGAGCAGTTCTTC. It is translated as CAWSRGPLSSYNEQFF.

This chain connects TRBV7-6 to TRBJ1-1, with 7 bases lining up with TRBD1. The J segment lost 8 bases and the V segment lost 0 bases, leaving 9 bases of the junction unmatched. The CDR3 has 15 amino acids. Germline-derived CDR1 and CDR2 are SGHVS and FNYEAQ. CDR3 amino acids: CASSLASTGLTEAFF. In DNA, the CDR3 is TGTGCCAGCAGCTTAGCTTCGACAGGGCTCACCGAAGCTTTCTTT.

The rearrangement joins TRBV2 to TRBJ1-1, with D possibly matching TRBD1 (6 bases). The V gene's germline CDR1 is SNHLY and CDR2 FYNNEI. This CDR3 comprises 17 residues. V was clipped by 7 bases and J by 0 bases, with 21 bases between them. As DNA, the CDR3 is TGTGCCAGCACTCCGAGAGAAGGGACACCAATGAACACTGAAGCTTTCTTT. Protein sequence: CASTPREGTPMNTEAFF.

The rearrangement links TRBV15 to TRBJ1-6, with D possibly TRBD1 on 5 matching bases. This CDR3 spans 14 amino acids. Trimming removed 1 base from V and 6 bases from J, with 7 bases in between. In germline, CDR1 is LNHNV, CDR2 YYDKDF (reference sequence). The CDR3 sequence is CATSRVDSNSPLHF. CDR3 sequence (DNA): TGTGCCACCAGCAGAGTTGACAGTAATTCACCCCTCCACTTT.

The chain recombines TRBV5-1 with TRBJ1-5; 7 bases align to TRBD1. The V gene end was trimmed by 5 bases and the J gene end by 0 bases; junction bases not matched to a gene: 5. The CDR3 length is 15 residues. Germline V CDR1 and CDR2: SGHRS, YFSETQ. The CDR3 region is CASRGTADSNQPQHF. Here the CDR3 DNA reads TGCGCCAGCAGGGGGACAGCCGATAGCAATCAGCCCCAGCATTTT.

The chain recombines TRBV7-6 with TRBJ2-7; TRBD1 aligns across 10 bases. The CDR3 spans 13 residues. J was trimmed by 4 bases and V by 5 bases; bases with no gene match: 2. The germline V gene has CDR1 SGHVS and CDR2 FNYEAQ. CDR3 region: CASSMGQGYEQYF. CDR3 nucleotides: TGTGCCAGCAGCATGGGACAGGGGTACGAGCAGTACTTC. Full variable domain (rest looked up from reference TRBV7-6 and TRBJ2-7): GAGVSQSPRYKVTKRGQDVALRCDPISGHVSLYWYRQALGQGPEFLTYFNYEAQQDKSGLPNDRFSAERPEGSISTLTIQRTEQRDSAMYRCASSMGQGYEQYFGPGTRLTVT.

V usage is TRBV15 and J usage is TRBJ1-2; 7 nucleotides match TRBD1. The CDR3 is 15 amino acids. Per germline, CDR1 LNHNV and CDR2 YYDKDF (reference sequence). Unmatched junction bases numbered 4, after V lost 0 bases and J lost 3 bases. Here the CDR3 reads CATSRDSGTDYGYTF. The CDR3 DNA sequence: TGTGCCACCAGCAGAGATTCAGGGACAGACTATGGCTACACCTTC.

This chain connects TRBV5-4 to TRBJ1-2, with no clear D. Trimming removed 1 base from V and 0 bases from J, with 4 bases in between. Germline CDR1 and CDR2: SGHNT and YYREEE (reference sequence). This CDR3 contains 13 residues. This CDR3 is CASSLISNYGYTF. For the CDR3, the DNA is TGTGCCAGCAGCTTGATCTCTAACTATGGCTACACCTTC.

The V and J genes are TRBV19 and TRBJ1-5; tentative D call: TRBD1 (6 bases). Germline V lookup: CDR1 LNHDA, CDR2 SQIVND (reference sequence). V lost 7 bases, J lost 4 bases, and 17 bases lay in between. The CDR3 is made up of 15 amino acids. The chain's CDR3 is CASTSPGQGNQPQHF. The CDR3, as DNA: TGTGCCAGTACCTCTCCCGGGCAGGGGAATCAGCCCCAGCATTTT.

CDR3 coding DNA: TGTGCCAGCAGTAGTAGACTAGCGGGGTTTGAGACCCAGTACTTC. This gives the protein CASSSRLAGFETQYF. The chain has TRBV27 and TRBJ2-5, with 11 bases matching TRBD2. Germline values: CDR1 MNHEY, CDR2 SMNVEV (reference sequence). V was clipped by 5 bases and J by 5 bases; unmatched bases: 7. The CDR3 totals 15 residues.

V and J are TRBV5-1 and TRBJ2-3, with D perhaps TRBD1 (6 bases). The CDR3 is 16 residues long. The V end was cut by 4 bases, the J end by 0 bases, with 15 bases between. Germline CDR1 reads SGHRS; CDR2 reads YFSETQ. The CDR3, as DNA: TGCGCCAGCAGCCCCGCCCTGGGGGCCAGCACAGATACGCAGTATTTT. It is translated as CASSPALGASTDTQYF.

The chain recombines TRBV13 with TRBJ2-7; 7 bases are a match to TRBD1. J was trimmed by 0 bases and V by 5 bases; bases with no gene match: 13. Per germline, CDR1 PRHDT and CDR2 FYEKMQ (reference sequence). This CDR3 has 17 amino acids. The CDR3 spells CASSRQKDRRSSYEQYF. The CDR3 DNA follows: TGTGCCAGCAGCAGACAGAAGGACAGGAGGAGCTCCTACGAGCAGTACTTC.

In this sample, this clone turned up a few times. The genes are TRBV5-6 and TRBJ1-2, with a tentative D call TRBD1 (5 bases). This CDR3 has 15 amino acids. CDR1 and CDR2 (germline): SGHDT, YYEEEE. Trimming stripped 0 bases from V and 4 bases from J, with 13 bases between. In DNA, the CDR3 is TGTGCCAGCAGCTTGGCCGGGGGGGAAGGCTATGGCTACACCTTC. It is translated as CASSLAGGEGYGYTF.

J is TRBJ1-3 and V is TRBV6-5, with 10 bases identical to TRBD1. Trimming at V came to 6 bases and at J to 4 bases, leaving 6 bases not matched to a gene. The CDR3 has 15 residues. CDR1 MNHEY and CDR2 SVGAGI come from the germline V gene. The CDR3 is CASSPDRGRGNTIYF. The CDR3 DNA sequence: TGTGCCAGCAGCCCGGACAGGGGGAGAGGAAACACCATATATTTT.

This clone was detected only once. J is TRBJ2-2 and V is TRBV9; D remains ambiguous. Germline CDR1 and CDR2: SGDLS and YYNGEE. V was clipped by 0 bases and J by 4 bases, with 13 bases between them. The CDR3 loop spans 16 amino acids. CDR3 in DNA: TGTGCCAGCAGCGTAGGGTGGGCTCGTGGCACCGGGGAGCTGTTTTTT. Its protein is CASSVGWARGTGELFF.

The J gene is TRBJ1-3, the V gene TRBV30; D call uncertain. The germline gives CDR1 GTSNPN, CDR2 SVGIG (reference sequence). This CDR3 is 20 amino acids long. V was shortened by 0 bases and J by 0 bases, with 24 bases between the two germline ends. This chain's CDR3 is CAWSVSWFIGSTNSGNTIYF. CDR3 in DNA: TGTGCCTGGAGTGTAAGTTGGTTTATCGGGAGCACCAACTCTGGAAACACCATATATTTT.

About this clone: This sample includes further DNA sequences coding for the same CDR3. In DNA, the CDR3 is TGCGCCAGCAGCTGGGGACAGGGCTCTTATGGCTACACCTTC. Translation: CASSWGQGSYGYTF. J is TRBJ1-2 and V is TRBV5-1, with 9 bases identical to TRBD1. Germline-derived CDR1 and CDR2 are SGHRS and YFSETQ. This CDR3 comprises 14 residues. The junction had 5 bases not matched to a gene; V was cut back by 3 bases and J by 5 bases.

This rearrangement joins TRBV7-2 to TRBJ2-2, with 11 bases fitting TRBD2. The trim removed 5 bases at V and 7 bases at J, leaving 6 bases unmatched. Germline CDR1 is SGHTA and CDR2 is FQGNSA. CDR3 length: 15 amino acids. CDR3 DNA sequence: TGTGCCAGCAGCCGTAGCGGGGGGGCCAACGGGGAGCTGTTTTTT. This sequence encodes CASSRSGGANGELFF.

The V call is TRBV27, the J call TRBJ2-5, with 10 positions matching TRBD1. CDR1 is MNHEY, CDR2 SMNVEV, per germline (reference sequence). The CDR3 sequence is 16 residues long. J was trimmed by 3 bases and V by 0 bases; bases with no gene match: 4. The CDR3 spells CASSLSLGTGEETQYF. In nucleotides, the CDR3 is TGTGCCAGCAGTTTATCCCTCGGGACAGGGGAAGAGACCCAGTACTTC.